These 2 T cell receptor beta chains were all obtained from the same sample, sequenced in a study of T cells expressing NK-cell markers. TCRdb reprocessed the 5' RACE reads and reports one entry per CDR3 protein, with no DNA. The table lists 400,000 or so distinct CDR3 sequences. Sequenced sample: blood T cells: a sorted CD56 or NKG2C T cell subset, CD4+ or CD8+ T cells, or bulk PBMC T cells (not recorded which). These receptor sequences come from a woman aged 50 to 60 in good health.

The chain links TRBV20-1 to TRBJ2-2; TCRdb names TRBD1, which stays unverified in the absence of DNA. The CDR3 extends over 15 amino acids. Germline V gene sequence: CDR1 DFQATT, CDR2 SNEGSKA (reference sequence). CDR3 amino acids: CSADGAGTGSGELFF.

This chain links TRBV19 with TRBJ2-1. CDR3 size: 15 residues. The germline V gene encodes CDR1 LNHDA and CDR2 SQIVND (reference sequence). CDR3 sequence: CASSKDNWMWPEQFF.